This T cell receptor beta chain was obtained from a study of shared clonotypes between healthy human individuals. On the study more broadly: Plates per donor: three CD4 naive, three CD4 memory, two CD8 naive, one CD8 memory. Whole-study results and caveats: Compared with memory subsets, naive subsets generally had larger estimated richness. Sample collection involved blood only; tissue repertoires are likely different.

Both subsets, CD45RA+ naive and CD45RA-negative memory, were split from the CD4+ cells. The data were produced by immunoSEQ multiplex PCR, yet TCRdb's version contains in-frame clones alone and is incomplete. The data contain some 1.5 million clones, roughly 98% of them singletons. On this clone itself: What it binds is not known.

The V and J ends lost 2 bases and 0 bases respectively, with 6 bases between them. Germline values: CDR1 SGHRS, CDR2 YFSETQ. The CDR3 loop spans 14 amino acids. The sequenced sample was naive CD4+ T cells sorted from blood. The sample's subset: CD45RA+ positively selected. The receptor's source is a man aged 25 to 40 in good health. The chain carries TRBV5-1 and TRBJ2-1; D is uncertain. This CDR3 reads CASSFTPSYNEQFF. The DNA for the CDR3 is TGCGCCAGCAGCTTTACCCCCTCCTACAATGAGCAGTTCTTC.